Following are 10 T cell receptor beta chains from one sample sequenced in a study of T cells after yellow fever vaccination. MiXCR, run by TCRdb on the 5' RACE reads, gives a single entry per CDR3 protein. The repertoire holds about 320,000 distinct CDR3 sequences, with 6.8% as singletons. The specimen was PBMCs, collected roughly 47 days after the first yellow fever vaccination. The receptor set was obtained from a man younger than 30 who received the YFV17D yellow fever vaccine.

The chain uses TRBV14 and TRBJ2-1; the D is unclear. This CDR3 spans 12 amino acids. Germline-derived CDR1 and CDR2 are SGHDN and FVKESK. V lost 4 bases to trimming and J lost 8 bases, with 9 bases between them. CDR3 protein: CASSRGWDEQFF. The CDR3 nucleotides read TGTGCCAGCAGCCGAGGTTGGGATGAGCAGTTCTTC.

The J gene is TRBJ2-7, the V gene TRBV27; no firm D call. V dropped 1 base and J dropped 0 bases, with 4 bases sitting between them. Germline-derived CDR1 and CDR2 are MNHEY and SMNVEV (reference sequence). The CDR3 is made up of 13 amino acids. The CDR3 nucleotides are TGTGCCAGCAGTTTATTCATCTCCTACGAGCAGTACTTC. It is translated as CASSLFISYEQYF.

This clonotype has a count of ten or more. The CDR3 coding sequence is TGCAGTGCTGAAGCGGGGGGGAAGGGGTCCTACAATGAGCAGTTCTTC. This sequence encodes CSAEAGGKGSYNEQFF. The chain joins TRBV20-1 to TRBJ2-1; 10 bases line up with TRBD2. V was clipped by 5 bases and J by 1 base; unmatched bases: 8. The germline V gene has CDR1 DFQATT and CDR2 SNEGSKA (reference sequence). The CDR3 length is 16 residues.

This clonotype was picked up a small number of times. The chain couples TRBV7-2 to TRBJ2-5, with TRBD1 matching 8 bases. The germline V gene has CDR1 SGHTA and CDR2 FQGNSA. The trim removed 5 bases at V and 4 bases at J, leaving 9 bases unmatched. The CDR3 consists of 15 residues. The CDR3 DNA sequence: TGTGCCAGCAGCCGTCAGGGGGCTGTTGCAGAGACCCAGTACTTC. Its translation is CASSRQGAVAETQYF.

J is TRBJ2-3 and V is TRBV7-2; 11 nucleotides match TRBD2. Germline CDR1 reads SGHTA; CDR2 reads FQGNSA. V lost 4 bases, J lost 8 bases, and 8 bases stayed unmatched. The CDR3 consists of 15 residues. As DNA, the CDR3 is TGTGCCAGCAGCTCCGGCGGGACTAGCGGAGCTACGCAGTATTTT. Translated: CASSSGGTSGATQYF.

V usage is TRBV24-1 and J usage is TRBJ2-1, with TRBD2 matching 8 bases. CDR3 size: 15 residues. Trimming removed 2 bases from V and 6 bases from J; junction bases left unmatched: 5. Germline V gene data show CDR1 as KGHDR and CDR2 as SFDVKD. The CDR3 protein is CATSDWSGGANEQFF. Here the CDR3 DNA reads TGTGCCACCAGTGATTGGAGCGGGGGCGCCAATGAGCAGTTCTTC.

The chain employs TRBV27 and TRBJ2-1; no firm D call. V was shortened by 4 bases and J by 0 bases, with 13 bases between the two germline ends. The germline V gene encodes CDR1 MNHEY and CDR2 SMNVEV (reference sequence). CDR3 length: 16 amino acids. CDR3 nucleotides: TGTGCCAGCAGTTCGGGTAACGGGTACTCCTACAATGAGCAGTTCTTC. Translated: CASSSGNGYSYNEQFF.

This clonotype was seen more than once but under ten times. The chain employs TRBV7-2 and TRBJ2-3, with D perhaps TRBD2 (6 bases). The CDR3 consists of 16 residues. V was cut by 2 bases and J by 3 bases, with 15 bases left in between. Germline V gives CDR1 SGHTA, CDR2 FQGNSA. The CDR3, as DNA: TGTGCCAGCAGCTTACGGGGCGGGGCGGCTACAGATACGCAGTATTTT. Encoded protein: CASSLRGGAATDTQYF.

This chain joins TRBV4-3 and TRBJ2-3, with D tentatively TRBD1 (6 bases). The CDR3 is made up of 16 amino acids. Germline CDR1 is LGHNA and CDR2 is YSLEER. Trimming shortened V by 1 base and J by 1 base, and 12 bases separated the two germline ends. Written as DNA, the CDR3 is TGCGCCAGCAGCCAAGCCACAGGGACGGGCACAGATACGCAGTATTTT. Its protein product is CASSQATGTGTDTQYF.

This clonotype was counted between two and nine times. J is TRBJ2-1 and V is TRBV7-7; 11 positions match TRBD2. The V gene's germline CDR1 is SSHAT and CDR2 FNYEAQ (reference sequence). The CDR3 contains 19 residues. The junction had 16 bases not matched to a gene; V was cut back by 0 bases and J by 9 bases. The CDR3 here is CASSLAPASGGTPYGEQFF. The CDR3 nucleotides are TGTGCCAGCAGCTTAGCGCCGGCTAGCGGGGGGACGCCTTATGGTGAGCAGTTCTTC.